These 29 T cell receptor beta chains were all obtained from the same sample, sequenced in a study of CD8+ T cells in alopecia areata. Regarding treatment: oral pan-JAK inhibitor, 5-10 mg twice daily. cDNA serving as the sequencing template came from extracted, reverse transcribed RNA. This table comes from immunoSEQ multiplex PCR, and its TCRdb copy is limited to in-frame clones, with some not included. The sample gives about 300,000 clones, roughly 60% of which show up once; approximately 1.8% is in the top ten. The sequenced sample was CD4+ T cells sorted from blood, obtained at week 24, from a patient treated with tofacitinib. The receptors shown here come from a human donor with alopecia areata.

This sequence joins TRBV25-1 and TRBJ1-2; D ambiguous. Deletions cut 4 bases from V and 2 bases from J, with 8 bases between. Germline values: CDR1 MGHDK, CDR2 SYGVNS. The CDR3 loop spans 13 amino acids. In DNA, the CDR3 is TGTGCCAGCAGTGCCGCCGGGAACTATGGCTACACCTTC. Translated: CASSAAGNYGYTF.

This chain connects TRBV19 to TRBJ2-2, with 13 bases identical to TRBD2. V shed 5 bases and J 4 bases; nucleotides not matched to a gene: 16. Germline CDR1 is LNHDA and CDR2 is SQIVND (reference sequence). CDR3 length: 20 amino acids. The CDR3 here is CASSPRTSGGIPEGTGELFF. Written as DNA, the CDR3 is TGTGCCAGTAGTCCCCGGACTAGCGGGGGTATACCCGAGGGCACCGGGGAGCTGTTTTTT.

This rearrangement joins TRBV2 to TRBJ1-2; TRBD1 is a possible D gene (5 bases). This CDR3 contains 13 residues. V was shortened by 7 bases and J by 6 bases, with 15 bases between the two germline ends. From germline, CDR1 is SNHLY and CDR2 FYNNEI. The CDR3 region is CASTKDSENGYTF. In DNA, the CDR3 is TGTGCCAGCACCAAAGACAGCGAAAATGGCTACACCTTC.

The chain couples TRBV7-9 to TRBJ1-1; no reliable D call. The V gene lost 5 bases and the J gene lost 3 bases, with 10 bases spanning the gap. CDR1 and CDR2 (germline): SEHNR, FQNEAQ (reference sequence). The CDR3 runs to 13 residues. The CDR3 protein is CASSPDIYTEAFF. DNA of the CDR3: TGTGCCAGCAGCCCCGACATATACACTGAAGCTTTCTTT.

CDR3: CSAKSTDTQYF. The CDR3 DNA reads TGCAGTGCTAAGAGCACAGATACGCAGTATTTT. This sequence joins TRBV20-1 and TRBJ2-3; D not certain. Germline CDR1 is DFQATT and CDR2 is SNEGSKA (reference sequence). The V end lost 4 bases, the J end lost 0 bases, and 2 bases lay between the germline ends. This CDR3 is built from 11 residues.

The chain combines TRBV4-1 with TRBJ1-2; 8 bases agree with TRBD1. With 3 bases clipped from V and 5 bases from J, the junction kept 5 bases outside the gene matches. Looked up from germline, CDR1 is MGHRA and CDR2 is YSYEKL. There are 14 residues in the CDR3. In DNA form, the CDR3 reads TGCGCCAGCAGCCAGACAGGGGTTGGGTATGGCTACACCTTC. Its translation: CASSQTGVGYGYTF.

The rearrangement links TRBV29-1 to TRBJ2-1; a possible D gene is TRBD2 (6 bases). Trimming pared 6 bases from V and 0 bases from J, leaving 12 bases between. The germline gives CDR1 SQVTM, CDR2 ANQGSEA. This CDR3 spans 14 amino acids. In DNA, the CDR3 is TGCAGCGTCTTTAGCGGAGGCTCCTACAATGAGCAGTTCTTC. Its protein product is CSVFSGGSYNEQFF.

The CDR3 loop is CASSLRGRSNTEAFF. The CDR3 nucleotides read TGCGCCAGCAGCTTGAGAGGACGGAGCAACACTGAAGCTTTCTTT. The chain carries TRBV5-1 and TRBJ1-1; D gene uncertain. The CDR3 is 15 amino acids. V was trimmed by 1 base and J by 2 bases, leaving 12 bases between them. Germline V gene data show CDR1 as SGHRS and CDR2 as YFSETQ.

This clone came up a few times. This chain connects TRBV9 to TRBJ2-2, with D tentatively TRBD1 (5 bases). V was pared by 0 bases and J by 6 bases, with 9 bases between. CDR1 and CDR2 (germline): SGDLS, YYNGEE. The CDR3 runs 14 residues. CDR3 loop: CASSVATGPGELFF. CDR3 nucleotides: TGTGCCAGCAGCGTAGCTACAGGACCCGGGGAGCTGTTTTTT.

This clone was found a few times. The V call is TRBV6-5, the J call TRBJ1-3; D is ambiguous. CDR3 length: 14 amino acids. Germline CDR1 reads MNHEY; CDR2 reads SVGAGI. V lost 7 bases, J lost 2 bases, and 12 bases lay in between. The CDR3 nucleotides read TGTGCCAGCATCGGCTCTGGCCCTGGAAACACCATATATTTT. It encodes CASIGSGPGNTIYF.

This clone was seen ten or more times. CDR3 DNA: TGTGCCATCAGTGACCCTGACAGTTACTATGGCTACACCTTC. This codes for CAISDPDSYYGYTF. J is TRBJ1-2 and V is TRBV10-3, with D possibly matching TRBD1 (5 bases). V was pared by 3 bases and J by 3 bases, with 11 bases between. Germline V lookup: CDR1 ENHRY, CDR2 SYGVKD. The CDR3 has 14 amino acids.

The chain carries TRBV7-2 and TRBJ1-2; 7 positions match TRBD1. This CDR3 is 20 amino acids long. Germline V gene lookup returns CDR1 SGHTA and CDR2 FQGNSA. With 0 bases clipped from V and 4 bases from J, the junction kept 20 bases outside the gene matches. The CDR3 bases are TGTGCCAGCAGCTTAGCCAATCCCAATAGGCAGGGGGACAGTCCCTATGGCTACACCTTC. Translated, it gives CASSLANPNRQGDSPYGYTF. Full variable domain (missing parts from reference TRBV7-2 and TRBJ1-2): GAGVSQSPSNKVTEKGKDVELRCDPISGHTALYWYRQSLGQGLEFLIYFQGNSAPDKSGLPSDRFSAERTGGSVSTLTIQRTQQEDSAVYLCASSLANPNRQGDSPYGYTFGSGTRLTVV.

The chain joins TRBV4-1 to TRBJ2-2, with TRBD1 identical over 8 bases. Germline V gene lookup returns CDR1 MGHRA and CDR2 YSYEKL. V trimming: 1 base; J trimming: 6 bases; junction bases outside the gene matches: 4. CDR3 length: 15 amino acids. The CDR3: CASSQGQGAAGELFF. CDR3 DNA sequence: TGCGCCAGCAGCCAAGGTCAGGGGGCCGCCGGGGAGCTGTTTTTT.

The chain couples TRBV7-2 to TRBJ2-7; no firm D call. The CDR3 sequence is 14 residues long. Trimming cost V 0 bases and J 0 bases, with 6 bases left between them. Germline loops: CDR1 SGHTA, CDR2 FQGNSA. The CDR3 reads CASSLAPGSYEQYF. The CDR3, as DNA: TGTGCCAGCAGCTTAGCGCCCGGCTCCTACGAGCAGTACTTC.

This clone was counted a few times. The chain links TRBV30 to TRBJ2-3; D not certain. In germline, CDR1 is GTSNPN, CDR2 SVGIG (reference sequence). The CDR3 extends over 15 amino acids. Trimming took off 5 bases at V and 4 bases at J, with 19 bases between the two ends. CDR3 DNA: TGTGCCTGGCGTTTGGGCCAAGGCCGATCAGATACGCAGTATTTT. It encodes CAWRLGQGRSDTQYF.

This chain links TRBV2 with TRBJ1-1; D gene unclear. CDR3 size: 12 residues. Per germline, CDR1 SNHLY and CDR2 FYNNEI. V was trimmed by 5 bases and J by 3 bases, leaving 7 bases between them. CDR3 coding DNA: TGTGCCAGCAGTTCCGGTTACACTGAAGCTTTCTTT. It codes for CASSSGYTEAFF.

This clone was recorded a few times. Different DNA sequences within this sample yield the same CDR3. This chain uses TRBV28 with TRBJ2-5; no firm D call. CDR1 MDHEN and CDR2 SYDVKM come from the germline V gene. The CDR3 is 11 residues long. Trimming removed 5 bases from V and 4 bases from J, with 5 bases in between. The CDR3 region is CASSPRETQYF. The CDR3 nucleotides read TGTGCCAGCAGTCCGAGAGAGACCCAGTACTTC.

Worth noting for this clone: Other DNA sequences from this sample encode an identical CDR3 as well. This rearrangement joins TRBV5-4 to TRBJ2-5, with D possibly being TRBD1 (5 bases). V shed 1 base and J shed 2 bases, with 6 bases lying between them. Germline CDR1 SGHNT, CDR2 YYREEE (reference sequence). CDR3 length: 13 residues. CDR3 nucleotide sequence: TGTGCCAGCAGCTTGCGACAGCAAGAGACCCAGTACTTC. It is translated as CASSLRQQETQYF. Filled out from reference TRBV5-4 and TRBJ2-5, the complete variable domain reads ETGVTQSPTHLIKTRGQQVTLRCSSQSGHNTVSWYQQALGQGPQFIFQYYREEENGRGNFPPRFSGLQFPNYSSELNVNALELDDSALYLCASSLRQQETQYFGPGTRLLVL.

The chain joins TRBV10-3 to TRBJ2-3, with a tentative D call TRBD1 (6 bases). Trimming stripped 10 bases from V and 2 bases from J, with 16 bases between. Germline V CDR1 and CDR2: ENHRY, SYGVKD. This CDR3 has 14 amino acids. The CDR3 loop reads CASRDITSTDTQYF. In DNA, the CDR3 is TGTGCCAGTCGGGACATCACTTCCACAGATACGCAGTATTTT.

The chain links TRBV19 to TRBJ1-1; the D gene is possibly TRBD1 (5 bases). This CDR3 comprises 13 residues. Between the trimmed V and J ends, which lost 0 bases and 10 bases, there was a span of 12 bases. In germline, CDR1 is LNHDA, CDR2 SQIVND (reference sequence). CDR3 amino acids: CASSIERGGRAFF. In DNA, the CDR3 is TGTGCCAGTAGTATAGAGAGGGGCGGGCGAGCTTTCTTT.

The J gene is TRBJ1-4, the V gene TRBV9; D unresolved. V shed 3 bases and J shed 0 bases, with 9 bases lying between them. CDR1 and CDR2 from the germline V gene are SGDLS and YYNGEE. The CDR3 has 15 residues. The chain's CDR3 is CASSATAATNEKLFF. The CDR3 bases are TGTGCCAGCAGCGCTACAGCTGCAACTAATGAAAAACTGTTTTTT.

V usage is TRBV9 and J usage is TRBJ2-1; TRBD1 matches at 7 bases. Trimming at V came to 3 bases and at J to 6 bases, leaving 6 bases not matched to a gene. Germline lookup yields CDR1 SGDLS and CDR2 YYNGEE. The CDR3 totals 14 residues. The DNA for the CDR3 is TGTGCCAGCAGCGCCCGGGACAGCAGCAATGAGCAGTTCTTC. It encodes CASSARDSSNEQFF.

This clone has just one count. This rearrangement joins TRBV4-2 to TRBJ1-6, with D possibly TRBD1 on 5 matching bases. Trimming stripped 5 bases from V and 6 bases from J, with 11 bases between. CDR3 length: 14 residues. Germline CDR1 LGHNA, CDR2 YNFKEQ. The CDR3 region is CASSIQTVNSPLHF. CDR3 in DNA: TGTGCCAGCAGCATCCAGACAGTTAATTCACCCCTCCACTTT.

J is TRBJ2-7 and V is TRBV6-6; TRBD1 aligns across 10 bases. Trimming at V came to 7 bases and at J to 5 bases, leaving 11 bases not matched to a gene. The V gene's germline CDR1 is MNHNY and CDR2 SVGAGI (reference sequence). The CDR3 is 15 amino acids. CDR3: CASTTTGTGANEQYF. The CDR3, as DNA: TGTGCCAGCACCACAACCGGGACAGGGGCGAACGAGCAGTACTTC.

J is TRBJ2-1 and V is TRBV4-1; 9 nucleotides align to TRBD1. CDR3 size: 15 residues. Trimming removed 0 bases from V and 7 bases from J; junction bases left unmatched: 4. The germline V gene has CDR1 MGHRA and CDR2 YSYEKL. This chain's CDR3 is CASSQDSTGGNEQFF. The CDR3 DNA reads TGCGCCAGCAGCCAAGACTCGACAGGGGGTAATGAGCAGTTCTTC.

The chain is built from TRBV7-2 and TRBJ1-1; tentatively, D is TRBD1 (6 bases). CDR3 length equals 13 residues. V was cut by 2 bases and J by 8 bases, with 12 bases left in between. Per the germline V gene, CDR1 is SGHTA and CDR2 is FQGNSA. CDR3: CASSLRTAPEAFF. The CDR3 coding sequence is TGTGCCAGCAGCTTAAGGACAGCCCCCGAAGCTTTCTTT. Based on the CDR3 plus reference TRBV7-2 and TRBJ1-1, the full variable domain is GAGVSQSPSNKVTEKGKDVELRCDPISGHTALYWYRQSLGQGLEFLIYFQGNSAPDKSGLPSDRFSAERTGGSVSTLTIQRTQQEDSAVYLCASSLRTAPEAFFGQGTRLTVV.

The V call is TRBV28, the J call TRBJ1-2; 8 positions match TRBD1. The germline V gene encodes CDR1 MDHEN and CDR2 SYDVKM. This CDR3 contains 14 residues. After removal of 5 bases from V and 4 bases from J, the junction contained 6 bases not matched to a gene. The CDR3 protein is CASSRQTGGYGYTF. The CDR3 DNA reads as TGTGCCAGCAGTAGACAAACAGGGGGCTATGGCTACACCTTC.

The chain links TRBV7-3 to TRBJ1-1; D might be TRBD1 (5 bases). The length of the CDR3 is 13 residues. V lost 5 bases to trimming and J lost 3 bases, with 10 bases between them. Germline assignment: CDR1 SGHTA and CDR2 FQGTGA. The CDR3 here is CASSTRGDTEAFF. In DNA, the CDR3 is TGTGCCAGCAGCACCCGGGGGGACACTGAAGCTTTCTTT.

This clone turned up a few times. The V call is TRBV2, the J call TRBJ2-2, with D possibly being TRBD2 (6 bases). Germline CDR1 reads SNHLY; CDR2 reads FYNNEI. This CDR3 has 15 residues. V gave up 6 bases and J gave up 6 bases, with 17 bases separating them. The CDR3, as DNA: TGTGCCAGCAGGTCCCCGGGAGCCCGCTCCGGGGAGCTGTTTTTT. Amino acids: CASRSPGARSGELFF.